A single sample gave rise to the 6 T cell receptor beta chains below, sequenced in a study of blood T cells in healthy people across ages. A second about 7 to 12 cycle PCR used barcoded and J-beta primers. TCRdb re-derived calls from the 5' RACE reads in MiXCR, one entry per CDR3 protein. The sample includes around 1,000,000 distinct CDR3 sequences, roughly 24% seen only once; the top ten take about 0.69%. These sequences were also reported in another study, on T cells of mothers and their children.

Sequencing input: blood. Source of these receptors: a girl aged 2 to 10 in good health.

This clonotype was counted a few times. This could be a read error, since a much larger clone is one nucleotide away. The chain has TRBV6-5 and TRBJ2-1, with unresolved D. This CDR3 comprises 11 residues. V lost 2 bases, J lost 7 bases, and 3 bases lay in between. Germline V CDR1 and CDR2: MNHEY, SVGAGI. In nucleotides, the CDR3 is TGTGCCAGCAGTTACGCGAATGAGCAGTTCTTC. It is translated as CASSYANEQFF.

Only a few counts were recorded for this clonotype. The chain carries TRBV20-1 and TRBJ1-5; D remains ambiguous. The V gene lost 6 bases and the J gene lost 4 bases, with 10 bases spanning the gap. The germline V gene has CDR1 DFQATT and CDR2 SNEGSKA (reference sequence). This CDR3 region has 12 residues. The CDR3 nucleotides read TGCAGTGCGGAACGGCGTAATCAGCCCCAGCATTTT. Protein: CSAERRNQPQHF.

This chain links TRBV12-3 or TRBV12-4 with TRBJ1-6; D call uncertain. This CDR3 comprises 14 residues. V was cut by 7 bases and J by 10 bases, with 17 bases left in between. The chain's CDR3 is CASTWAAGGSPLHF. The CDR3 DNA follows: TGTGCCAGCACCTGGGCTGCGGGTGGATCACCCCTCCACTTT.

The rearrangement links TRBV15 to TRBJ2-5; tentatively, D is TRBD1 (5 bases). The end of the DNA is better explained by TRBJ2-7, so the J call may be wrong. This CDR3 contains 14 residues. The germline V gene encodes CDR1 LNHNV and CDR2 YYDKDF (reference sequence). The CDR3 DNA sequence: TGTGCCACCAGCAGACCAGGGAATTCCTACGAGCAGTACTTC. Its translation: CATSRPGNSYEQYF.

There are a few counts of this clonotype. This chain joins TRBV12-3 or TRBV12-4 and TRBJ2-1, with D unclear. V was trimmed by 8 bases and J by 2 bases, leaving 16 bases between them. This CDR3 has 15 residues. This CDR3 reads CASVSPLETYNEQFF. The DNA for the CDR3 is TGTGCCAGCGTATCCCCGCTCGAAACCTACAATGAGCAGTTCTTC.

In its sample, this clonotype was seen a few times. The junction departs from the called germline gene at one end, perhaps through a read error. This rearrangement joins TRBV6-1 to TRBJ2-7, with D perhaps TRBD1 (5 bases). The germline V gene has CDR1 MNHNS and CDR2 SASEGT. The CDR3 spans 16 residues. The CDR3 nucleotides read TGTGCCAACAGTGATGAAGTGGACACCTTCGCCTACGAGCAGTACTTC. As protein: CANSDEVDTFAYEQYF.